This paragraph covers one TCR beta chain sequence. Germline V gene lookup returns CDR1 MNHNY and CDR2 SVGAGI (reference sequence). The CDR3 has 14 residues. The V segment lost 5 bases and the J segment 3 bases; nucleotides outside the gene matches: 5. The data were taken from a study of shared clonotypes between healthy human individuals. Produced via immunoSEQ multiplex PCR; TCRdb's table is partial and in-frame only. The profile shows hundreds of thousands of clones, approximately 96% of them singletons. Terminally differentiated effector memory CD45RA+ cells were excluded from the naive CD8 cells, which were CD45RO-negative and positively selected for CCR7.

The gene calls are TRBV6-6 and TRBJ2-7; 9 bases map to TRBD1. This sequence originates from a woman in her twenties or thirties in good health. Sequencing input: naive CD8+ T cells sorted from blood. The CDR3 DNA follows: TGTGCCAGCAGTCCACAGGGGGCGGGCTACGAGCAGTACTTC. This encodes CASSPQGAGYEQYF.